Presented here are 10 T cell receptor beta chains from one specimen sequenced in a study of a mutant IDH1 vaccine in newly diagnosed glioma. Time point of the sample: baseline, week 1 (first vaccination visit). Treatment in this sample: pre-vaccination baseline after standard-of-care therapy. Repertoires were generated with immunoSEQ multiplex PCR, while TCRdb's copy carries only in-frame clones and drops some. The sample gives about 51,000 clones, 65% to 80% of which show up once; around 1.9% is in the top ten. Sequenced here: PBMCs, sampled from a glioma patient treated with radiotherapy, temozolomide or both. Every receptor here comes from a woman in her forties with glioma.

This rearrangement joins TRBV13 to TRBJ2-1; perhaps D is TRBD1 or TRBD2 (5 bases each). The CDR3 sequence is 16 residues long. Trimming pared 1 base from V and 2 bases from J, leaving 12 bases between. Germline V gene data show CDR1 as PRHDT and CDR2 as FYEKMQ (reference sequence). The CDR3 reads CASSLAGNRPYNEQFF. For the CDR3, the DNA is TGTGCCAGCAGCTTAGCCGGGAACAGGCCCTACAATGAGCAGTTCTTC.

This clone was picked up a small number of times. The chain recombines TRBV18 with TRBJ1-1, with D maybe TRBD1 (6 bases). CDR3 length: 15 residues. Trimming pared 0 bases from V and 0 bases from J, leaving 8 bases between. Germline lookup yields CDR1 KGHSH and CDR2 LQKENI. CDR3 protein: CASSPPTGVNTEAFF. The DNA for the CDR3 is TGTGCCAGCTCACCACCGACAGGAGTGAACACTGAAGCTTTCTTT.

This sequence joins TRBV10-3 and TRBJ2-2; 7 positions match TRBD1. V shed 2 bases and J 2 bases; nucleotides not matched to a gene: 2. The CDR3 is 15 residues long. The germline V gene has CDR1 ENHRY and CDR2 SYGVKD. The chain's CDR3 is CAISEGTVNTGELFF. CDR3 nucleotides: TGTGCCATCAGTGAGGGGACAGTAAACACCGGGGAGCTGTTTTTT.

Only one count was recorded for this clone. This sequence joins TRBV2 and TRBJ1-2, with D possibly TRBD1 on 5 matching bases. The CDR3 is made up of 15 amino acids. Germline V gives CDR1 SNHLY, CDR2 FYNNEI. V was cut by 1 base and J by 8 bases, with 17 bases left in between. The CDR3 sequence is CASSEETGGKKGYTF. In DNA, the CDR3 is TGTGCCAGCAGTGAAGAAACAGGAGGGAAGAAGGGCTACACCTTC.

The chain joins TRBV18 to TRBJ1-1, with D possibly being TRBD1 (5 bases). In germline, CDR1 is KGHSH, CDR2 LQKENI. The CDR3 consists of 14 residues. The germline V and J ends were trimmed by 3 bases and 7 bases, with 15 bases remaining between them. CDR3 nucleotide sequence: TGTGCCAGCTCACCGGTCGGGGGACGGGGTGAAGCTTTCTTT. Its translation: CASSPVGGRGEAFF.

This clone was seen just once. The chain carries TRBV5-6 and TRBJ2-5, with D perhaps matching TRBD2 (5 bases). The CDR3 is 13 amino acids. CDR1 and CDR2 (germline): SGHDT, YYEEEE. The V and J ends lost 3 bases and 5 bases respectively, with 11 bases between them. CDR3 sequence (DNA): TGTGCCAGCAGCTCGCGGGCCGGGGAGACCCAGTACTTC. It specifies CASSSRAGETQYF.

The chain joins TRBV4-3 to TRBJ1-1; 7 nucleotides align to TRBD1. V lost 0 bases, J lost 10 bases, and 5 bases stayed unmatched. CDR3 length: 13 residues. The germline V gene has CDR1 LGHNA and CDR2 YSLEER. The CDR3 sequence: CASSQERDRAAFF. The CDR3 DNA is TGCGCCAGCAGCCAAGAACGGGACAGAGCAGCTTTCTTT.

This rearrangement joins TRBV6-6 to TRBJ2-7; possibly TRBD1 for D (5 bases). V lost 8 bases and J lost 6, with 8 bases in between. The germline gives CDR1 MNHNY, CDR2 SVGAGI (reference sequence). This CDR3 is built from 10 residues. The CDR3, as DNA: TGTGCCAGCCGTGGGGCCGAGCAGTACTTC. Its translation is CASRGAEQYF.

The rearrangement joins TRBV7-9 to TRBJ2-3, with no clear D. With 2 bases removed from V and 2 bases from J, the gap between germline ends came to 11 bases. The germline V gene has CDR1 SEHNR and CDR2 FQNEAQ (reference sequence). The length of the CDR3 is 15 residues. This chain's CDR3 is CASSLLVLDTDTQYF. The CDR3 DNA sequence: TGTGCCAGCAGCTTACTAGTTCTTGACACAGATACGCAGTATTTT.

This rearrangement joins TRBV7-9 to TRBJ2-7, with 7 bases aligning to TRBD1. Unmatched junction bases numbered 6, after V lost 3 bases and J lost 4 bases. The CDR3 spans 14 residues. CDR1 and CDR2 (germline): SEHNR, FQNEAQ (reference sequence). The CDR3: CASSLTGFEYEQYF. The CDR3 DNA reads TGTGCCAGCAGCTTGACAGGGTTTGAGTACGAGCAGTACTTC.